The clone carrying this T cell receptor (beta chain) has a count of ten or more. Its antigen is as yet unknown. Specified time point: pre-sensitization, week 0. Treatment here: therapeutic diphenylcyclopropenone sensitization with weekly scalp DPC. The sample belongs to a study of human T cells and chemical hapten exposure. On the study more broadly: Patients' scalps got diphenylcyclopropenone weekly throughout the approximately 25-week study. 0.01% DPC was applied to the upper back in patch tests, which were read at 6 days.

Study-wide findings and caveats: Higher patch test scores went with higher counts of PT1 expanded TCRs.

TCRdb re-called the RACE reads with MiXCR, one entry per CDR3 protein. The sample consists of 95,000 to 150,000 distinct CDR3 sequences, roughly 13% of them appearing once. V shed 3 bases and J shed 3 bases, with 10 bases lying between them. The germline V gene encodes CDR1 LGHDT and CDR2 YNNKEL (reference sequence). The CDR3 is made up of 14 amino acids. The sequence came from a woman under 30 with alopecia areata. Some clones in this sample may be carry-over from other donors' samples. Specimen: whole blood, collected in connection with sensitization to the hapten diphenylcyclopropenone (DPC). The V call is TRBV3-1, the J call TRBJ2-3, with D perhaps given as TRBD1 or TRBD2 (5 bases each). The CDR3 loop is CASSQGDVTDTQYF. CDR3 in DNA: TGTGCCAGCAGCCAGGGGGACGTTACAGATACGCAGTATTTT.